This T cell receptor (beta chain) came from a study of cytomegalovirus exposure and HLA in healthy donors. The study, taken as a whole, reports: 164 TCR beta chains were listed as cytomegalovirus-associated. A later analysis associated 15,000 to 20,000 TCR beta sequences with HLA alleles at a 0.05 false discovery rate. Later analysis suggested links between common viral pathogens and several top significant clusters.

In the case of this clone: What it binds is not known.

There are 14 residues in the CDR3. Per the germline V gene, CDR1 is LNHNV and CDR2 is YYDKDF (reference sequence). V lost 2 bases to trimming and J lost 9 bases, with 13 bases between them. The PCR contained 60 Vbeta and 13 Jbeta primers. Produced via immunoSEQ multiplex PCR; TCRdb's table is partial and in-frame only. This sample contains tens of thousands of clones. The chain couples TRBV15 to TRBJ1-4; the D gene is possibly TRBD1 (6 bases). What was sequenced was PBMCs. This clonotype was sampled from a woman aged 45 to 65 in good health and CMV-seropositive. The CDR3, as DNA: TGTGCCACCAGCAGACCGCAGACAGGTCAAAAACTGTTTTTT. Protein: CATSRPQTGQKLFF.